The 32 T cell receptor beta chains listed next were all sequenced from one sample in a study of cytomegalovirus exposure and HLA in healthy donors. The PCR used 60 Vbeta and 13 Jbeta primers. Generated by immunoSEQ multiplex PCR, the TCRdb table keeps only in-frame clones and is missing some. The sample carries some 150,000 clones, 80% recorded once. What was sequenced was PBMCs. All receptors come from a woman aged 50 to 60 in good health and CMV-seronegative.

V usage is TRBV7-2 and J usage is TRBJ2-7; 9 bases are shared with TRBD2. Germline V CDR1 and CDR2: SGHTA, FQGNSA. The junction had 5 bases not matched to a gene; V was cut back by 2 bases and J by 3 bases. CDR3 length: 15 amino acids. CDR3 region: CASSLSAGGIYEQYF. The CDR3 DNA follows: TGTGCCAGCAGCTTATCAGCGGGAGGAATCTACGAGCAGTACTTC.

This clone has only a few counts. The chain combines TRBV6-6 with TRBJ2-7; D may be TRBD2 (6 bases). The germline gives CDR1 MNHNY, CDR2 SVGAGI (reference sequence). The V end lost 6 bases, the J end lost 2 bases, and 11 bases lay between the germline ends. The CDR3 sequence is 13 residues long. CDR3 in amino acids: CASRPGGTYEQYF. Here the CDR3 DNA reads TGTGCCAGCAGGCCCGGCGGGACCTACGAGCAGTACTTC.

J is TRBJ2-7 and V is TRBV7-8; TRBD2 matches at 7 bases. The CDR3 is 14 residues long. Germline values: CDR1 SGHVS, CDR2 FQNEAQ. Trimming at V came to 7 bases and at J to 5 bases, leaving 11 bases not matched to a gene. The CDR3 nucleotides read TGTGCCAGCAAAGTGGGAGGGATTTTTAACGAGCAGTACTTC. It is translated as CASKVGGIFNEQYF.

The chain recombines TRBV6-1 with TRBJ2-7, with D possibly TRBD1 on 6 matching bases. CDR3 length: 14 residues. Germline-derived CDR1 and CDR2 are MNHNS and SASEGT. Trimming cost V 2 bases and J 3 bases, with 11 bases left between them. In DNA, the CDR3 is TGTGCCAGCAGTGAACCCGGACAGCTCTACGAGCAGTACTTC. It is translated as CASSEPGQLYEQYF.

The chain employs TRBV2 and TRBJ2-1, with TRBD2 matching over 11 bases. The CDR3 has 15 amino acids. Germline values: CDR1 SNHLY, CDR2 FYNNEI. V lost 3 bases, J lost 6 bases, and 4 bases stayed unmatched. The CDR3 DNA follows: TGTGCCAGCAGTGAGCAGGGACTAGCGGCCAATGAGCAGTTCTTC. The encoded protein is CASSEQGLAANEQFF.

The chain's CDR3 is CASSMAGGSYNEQFF. The CDR3 DNA is TGTGCCAGTAGTATGGCCGGGGGGTCCTACAATGAGCAGTTCTTC. V is TRBV19 and J is TRBJ2-1, with 7 bases identical to TRBD2. Germline CDR1 is LNHDA and CDR2 is SQIVND (reference sequence). This CDR3 is built from 15 residues. The V gene end was trimmed by 3 bases and the J gene end by 1 base; junction bases not matched to a gene: 3.

The chain joins TRBV7-2 to TRBJ1-1, with a tentative D call TRBD1 (5 bases). Germline V gene lookup returns CDR1 SGHTA and CDR2 FQGNSA. The CDR3 totals 13 residues. Trimming removed 2 bases at V and 5 bases at J, with 9 bases between. CDR3 nucleotide sequence: TGTGCCAGCAGCTTAAAAAGGGGAACTGAAGCTTTCTTT. Amino acid sequence: CASSLKRGTEAFF. The full variable domain, with the rest looked up from reference TRBV7-2 and TRBJ1-1, is GAGVSQSPSNKVTEKGKDVELRCDPISGHTALYWYRQSLGQGLEFLIYFQGNSAPDKSGLPSDRFSAERTGGSVSTLTIQRTQQEDSAVYLCASSLKRGTEAFFGQGTRLTVV.

This chain links TRBV28 with TRBJ1-2; D may be TRBD1 (6 bases). V was trimmed by 6 bases and J by 5 bases, leaving 19 bases between them. This CDR3 is built from 15 residues. The V gene's germline CDR1 is MDHEN and CDR2 SYDVKM. CDR3 bases: TGTGCCAGCAGCCCGCCAGGGGCCCGATCGTATGGCTACACCTTC. Encoded protein: CASSPPGARSYGYTF.

For this clone: A read error may account for a junction end that differs from germline. The V gene is TRBV11-2, the J gene TRBJ1-1; D is ambiguous. Germline lookup yields CDR1 SGHAT and CDR2 FQNNGV. The CDR3 sequence is 13 residues long. In DNA form, the CDR3 reads TGTGCCAGCAGCTTAGATTTTTGGGCGGGAGTACTCTTT. Its protein is CASSLDFWAGVLF.

This chain links TRBV7-9 with TRBJ2-7, with TRBD2 as a possible D gene (6 bases). This CDR3 has 15 residues. V was clipped by 3 bases and J by 0 bases, with 12 bases between them. Per germline, CDR1 SEHNR and CDR2 FQNEAQ (reference sequence). For the CDR3, the DNA is TGTGCCAGCAGCTTGGGACTCCTCCTCTCCTACGAGCAGTACTTC. Protein product: CASSLGLLLSYEQYF.

The CDR3 region has the DNA TGTGCCAGCAGTTACATCGGACAGCCACTCAATCAGCCCCAGCATTTT. Translated: CASSYIGQPLNQPQHF. V usage is TRBV28 and J usage is TRBJ1-5, with D maybe TRBD1 (6 bases). CDR1 and CDR2 from the germline V gene are MDHEN and SYDVKM. Trimming pared 4 bases from V and 3 bases from J, leaving 16 bases between. The CDR3 is 16 residues long.

The chain carries TRBV4-1 and TRBJ2-7; 9 bases agree with TRBD2. The V segment lost 0 bases and the J segment 4 bases; nucleotides outside the gene matches: 7. CDR3 size: 16 residues. Germline CDR1 is MGHRA and CDR2 is YSYEKL. CDR3 coding DNA: TGCGCCAGCAGCCAAGATAGCGGGAGTGGCGGTTACGAGCAGTACTTC. As protein: CASSQDSGSGGYEQYF.

The rearrangement links TRBV7-3 to TRBJ2-1; D is unresolved. Trimming left V 1 base short and J 5 bases short, with 12 bases between. The CDR3 is made up of 15 amino acids. From germline, CDR1 is SGHTA and CDR2 FQGTGA. The CDR3 DNA reads TGTGCCAGCAGCTTAATGGGCACAACTCACAATGAGCAGTTCTTC. Translated, it gives CASSLMGTTHNEQFF.

The chain carries TRBV4-1 and TRBJ1-2; D may be TRBD1 (5 bases). CDR3 length: 15 amino acids. Germline V lookup: CDR1 MGHRA, CDR2 YSYEKL. The ends were cut back, 1 base at V and 3 bases at J, with 12 bases in the middle. CDR3 DNA: TGCGCCAGCAGCCAAGTCCTCAGGGCGGACTATGGCTACACCTTC. Encoded protein: CASSQVLRADYGYTF.

The chain uses TRBV6-6 and TRBJ2-1, with 8 positions matching TRBD2. The junction had 10 bases not matched to a gene; V was cut back by 7 bases and J by 5 bases. The germline V gene has CDR1 MNHNY and CDR2 SVGAGI (reference sequence). The CDR3 extends over 15 amino acids. The CDR3, as DNA: TGTGCCAGCACCACGGGGGGGATGGGTAACAATGAGCAGTTCTTC. As protein: CASTTGGMGNNEQFF.

This clone has just one count. The gene calls are TRBV27 and TRBJ1-5; TRBD1 is a possible D gene (5 bases). This CDR3 contains 12 residues. Germline CDR1 MNHEY, CDR2 SMNVEV (reference sequence). The V and J ends lost 3 bases and 7 bases respectively, with 7 bases between them. CDR3 nucleotides: TGTGCCAGCAGTTTCGGGGGACAGCCCCAGCATTTT. It specifies CASSFGGQPQHF.

CDR3 loop: CASSESLTGAGGWNIQYF. The CDR3 DNA is TGTGCCAGCAGTGAATCGCTAACCGGGGCAGGGGGCTGGAACATTCAGTACTTC. This sequence joins TRBV6-1 and TRBJ2-4, with TRBD1 identical over 8 bases. The V and J ends lost 2 bases and 7 bases, in that order; junction bases with no gene match: 16. The CDR3 sequence is 18 residues long. The germline V gene encodes CDR1 MNHNS and CDR2 SASEGT.

As to this clone: The sample contains more than one DNA sequence encoding this CDR3. The gene calls are TRBV5-1 and TRBJ2-1; TRBD1 matches at 8 bases. This CDR3 is built from 14 residues. V was clipped by 0 bases and J by 7 bases; unmatched bases: 3. Germline V gene sequence: CDR1 SGHRS, CDR2 YFSETQ. CDR3 sequence (DNA): TGCGCCAGCAGCTTGGGGGGACAGGTAAATGAGCAGTTCTTC. It yields the protein CASSLGGQVNEQFF.

Notes on this clone: The junction departs from the called germline gene at one end, perhaps through a read error. Other DNA sequences in the same sample also yield this CDR3. This sequence joins TRBV2 and TRBJ1-2; tentative D call: TRBD1 (5 bases). Germline CDR1 is SNHLY and CDR2 is FYNNEI. The CDR3 is 15 residues long. CDR3 nucleotides: TGTGCCAGCAGTGCGCGGGACGGGTTAAACTACGGCTACACCTTC. Translating gives CASSARDGLNYGYTF.

The chain carries TRBV5-1 and TRBJ2-7; 7 bases align to TRBD1. Germline V gene sequence: CDR1 SGHRS, CDR2 YFSETQ. This CDR3 has 16 residues. Germline trimming cut 0 bases from V and 5 bases from J; bases unmatched to any gene: 11. CDR3 protein: CASSLETRDSGHEQYF. The CDR3 DNA reads TGCGCCAGCAGCTTGGAGACTCGGGACAGCGGACACGAGCAGTACTTC.

The gene calls are TRBV5-1 and TRBJ2-7; 9 bases map to TRBD1. V was clipped by 2 bases and J by 5 bases; unmatched bases: 8. The CDR3 totals 15 residues. CDR1 is SGHRS and CDR2 is YFSETQ in the germline V gene. In nucleotides, the CDR3 is TGCGCCAGCAGCTTTCCGGGACAGGGATTCGACGAGCAGTACTTC. Translation gives CASSFPGQGFDEQYF.

The chain carries TRBV18 and TRBJ1-5, with 9 bases lining up with TRBD1. Germline V lookup: CDR1 KGHSH, CDR2 LQKENI. The trim removed 4 bases at V and 0 bases at J, leaving 7 bases unmatched. The CDR3 covers 17 residues. CDR3 DNA: TGTGCCAGCTCACACGGACAGGGGCCGGATAGCAATCAGCCCCAGCATTTT. This codes for CASSHGQGPDSNQPQHF. Looking up the rest from reference TRBV18 and TRBJ1-5 gives the full variable domain: NAGVMQNPRHLVRRRGQEARLRCSPMKGHSHVYWYRQLPEEGLKFMVYLQKENIIDESGMPKERFSAEFPKEGPSILRIQQVVRGDSAAYFCASSHGQGPDSNQPQHFGDGTRLSIL.

The V and J genes are TRBV4-2 and TRBJ2-7, with D maybe TRBD1 (5 bases). Germline V gene lookup returns CDR1 LGHNA and CDR2 YNFKEQ. The V end was cut by 3 bases, the J end by 2 bases, with 17 bases between. CDR3 size: 16 residues. The CDR3 DNA reads as TGTGCCAGCAGCCATCACTTAACAGGAAACGCCTACGAGCAGTACTTC. Translating it yields CASSHHLTGNAYEQYF.

The table lists this clone with a few counts. This rearrangement joins TRBV5-1 to TRBJ1-3; unclear D gene. There are 14 residues in the CDR3. The V end lost 4 bases, the J end lost 4 bases, and 12 bases lay between the germline ends. Germline values: CDR1 SGHRS, CDR2 YFSETQ. The CDR3 loop reads CASSNKPGGNTIYF. As DNA, the CDR3 is TGCGCCAGCAGCAATAAACCGGGGGGAAACACCATATATTTT.

V gene TRBV18 combines with J gene TRBJ2-2; 14 bases line up with TRBD2. Germline V lookup: CDR1 KGHSH, CDR2 LQKENI. V shed 3 bases, J shed 6 bases, and the junction held 9 bases outside the gene matches. The CDR3 has 18 amino acids. This CDR3 is CASSPPGLAGAKAGELFF. The CDR3 DNA follows: TGTGCCAGCTCACCTCCGGGACTAGCGGGAGCGAAGGCCGGGGAGCTGTTTTTT.

The chain uses TRBV18 and TRBJ2-7; D might be TRBD1 (6 bases). Trimming cost V 0 bases and J 2 bases, with 8 bases left between them. The germline CDR1 and CDR2 sequences are KGHSH and LQKENI. The CDR3 has 14 residues. DNA of the CDR3: TGTGCCAGCTCACCACCCGGGACAACCTACGAGCAGTACTTC. This encodes CASSPPGTTYEQYF.

J is TRBJ2-1 and V is TRBV4-3, with 8 bases fitting TRBD2. This CDR3 contains 16 residues. Trimming cost V 4 bases and J 6 bases; bases outside gene matches: 11. Looked up from germline, CDR1 is LGHNA and CDR2 is YSLEER. CDR3 nucleotide sequence: TGCGCCAGCAGCCTCGGGGGCGGGGGGTCCCCCAATGAGCAGTTCTTC. It translates to CASSLGGGGSPNEQFF.

This sequence joins TRBV4-1 and TRBJ2-5; 7 bases align to TRBD2. Germline V gene data show CDR1 as MGHRA and CDR2 as YSYEKL. The CDR3 extends over 18 amino acids. V gave up 0 bases and J gave up 0 bases; unmatched junction bases: 10. CDR3: CASSQDLSRGTYQETQYF. The CDR3 nucleotides are TGCGCCAGCAGCCAAGATCTTTCGCGGGGGACCTACCAAGAGACCCAGTACTTC.

The chain joins TRBV19 to TRBJ2-7; 12 bases are a match to TRBD2. The germline V gene has CDR1 LNHDA and CDR2 SQIVND (reference sequence). The J segment lost 3 bases and the V segment lost 3 bases, leaving 12 bases of the junction unmatched. The CDR3 runs to 18 residues. As DNA, the CDR3 is TGTGCCAGTAGTATCGTGGCGGCTAGCGGGAGGGCCGGCTACGAGCAGTACTTC. As protein: CASSIVAASGRAGYEQYF.

The chain is built from TRBV27 and TRBJ1-4; 10 positions agree with TRBD1. The CDR3 length is 17 residues. The V segment lost 4 bases and the J segment 6 bases; nucleotides outside the gene matches: 11. Germline V CDR1 and CDR2: MNHEY, SMNVEV (reference sequence). DNA of the CDR3: TGTGCCAGCAGTTCCCCCCGGGGGACAGGGGACGATGAAAAACTGTTTTTT. Protein: CASSSPRGTGDDEKLFF.

The chain recombines TRBV11-2 with TRBJ2-2; TRBD2 might be the D (5 bases). CDR1 and CDR2 from the germline V gene are SGHAT and FQNNGV. The CDR3 extends over 16 amino acids. The germline V and J ends were trimmed by 1 base and 4 bases, with 13 bases remaining between them. Written as DNA, the CDR3 is TGTGCCAGCAGCTTAGCCGGACTCCGGGGCACCGGGGAGCTGTTTTTT. Protein sequence: CASSLAGLRGTGELFF.

This chain links TRBV29-1 with TRBJ1-4, with D unresolved. Trimming took off 2 bases at V and 6 bases at J, with 10 bases between the two ends. CDR1 SQVTM and CDR2 ANQGSEA come from the germline V gene. The CDR3 extends over 13 amino acids. Here the CDR3 DNA reads TGCAGCGTTGAATCGGGTATCGATGAAAAACTGTTTTTT. It encodes CSVESGIDEKLFF.